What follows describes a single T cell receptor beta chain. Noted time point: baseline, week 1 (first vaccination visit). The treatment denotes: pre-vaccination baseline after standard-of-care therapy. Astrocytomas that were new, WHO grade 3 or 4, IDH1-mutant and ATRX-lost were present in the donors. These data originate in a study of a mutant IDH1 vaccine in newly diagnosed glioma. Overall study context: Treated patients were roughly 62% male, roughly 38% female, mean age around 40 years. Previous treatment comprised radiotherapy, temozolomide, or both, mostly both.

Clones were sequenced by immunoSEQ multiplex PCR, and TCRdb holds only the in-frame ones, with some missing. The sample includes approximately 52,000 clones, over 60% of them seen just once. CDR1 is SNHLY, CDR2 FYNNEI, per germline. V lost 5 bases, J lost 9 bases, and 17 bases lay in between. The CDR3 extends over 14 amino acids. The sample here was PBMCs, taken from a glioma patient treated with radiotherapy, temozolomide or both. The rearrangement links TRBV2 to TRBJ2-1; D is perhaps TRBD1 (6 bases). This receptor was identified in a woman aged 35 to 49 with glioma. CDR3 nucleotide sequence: TGTGCCAGCAGTCAAACCTACAGGGTCAGTGAGCAGTTCTTC. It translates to CASSQTYRVSEQFF.